A single sample is the source of the 16 T cell receptor beta chains below, sequenced in a study of glioma-infiltrating T cells after dendritic cell vaccination. The table came from immunoSEQ multiplex PCR; TCRdb's copy has only in-frame clones and leaves some out. The table includes around 32,000 clones, around nine tenths detected once. The sequences come from blood, collected before dendritic cell vaccination. These receptors were taken from a human donor with glioblastoma.

The J gene is TRBJ2-5, the V gene TRBV6-5; 8 positions match TRBD2. There are 14 residues in the CDR3. V was clipped by 6 bases and J by 1 base; unmatched bases: 4. CDR1 MNHEY and CDR2 SVGAGI come from the germline V gene. This chain's CDR3 is CASRSAGAQETQYF. The CDR3 bases are TGTGCCAGCAGATCAGCGGGGGCCCAAGAGACCCAGTACTTC.

Of note for this clone: The sample has other DNA sequences that encode this CDR3 too. This sequence joins TRBV4-1 and TRBJ1-6; 9 nucleotides line up with TRBD1. The trim removed 7 bases at V and 6 bases at J, leaving 10 bases unmatched. In germline, CDR1 is MGHRA, CDR2 YSYEKL. This CDR3 contains 16 residues. The DNA for the CDR3 is TGCGCCAGCACCGCGGGACAGGGTCTCCCTAATTCACCCCTCCACTTT. It is translated as CASTAGQGLPNSPLHF.

This clone was detected once. Other DNA sequences within the sample encode an identical CDR3. V is TRBV7-2 and J is TRBJ2-7, with TRBD2 matching over 8 bases. Per the germline V gene, CDR1 is SGHTA and CDR2 is FQGNSA. The CDR3 spans 15 residues. V shed 2 bases and J 3 bases; nucleotides not matched to a gene: 6. The CDR3 spells CASSLRLAGGYEQYF. The CDR3 region has the DNA TGTGCCAGCAGCTTACGACTGGCGGGGGGCTACGAGCAGTACTTC.

The rearrangement joins TRBV2 to TRBJ1-6; 11 bases agree with TRBD1. In germline, CDR1 is SNHLY, CDR2 FYNNEI. With 6 bases clipped from V and 12 bases from J, the junction kept 10 bases outside the gene matches. This CDR3 is 15 amino acids long. The CDR3 protein is CASSRPDRGRQPLHF. The DNA for the CDR3 is TGTGCCAGCAGCCGACCGGACAGGGGGCGACAACCCCTCCACTTT.

This clone was found once. The rearrangement uses TRBV30 and TRBJ1-1, with 8 nucleotides matching TRBD1. The V and J ends lost 5 bases and 4 bases, in that order; junction bases with no gene match: 9. The CDR3 length is 14 residues. Germline values: CDR1 GTSNPN, CDR2 SVGIG (reference sequence). CDR3: CAWSSGGWGTEAFF. CDR3 in DNA: TGTGCCTGGTCCTCAGGGGGCTGGGGCACTGAAGCTTTCTTT.

The chain joins TRBV7-6 to TRBJ1-1, with a possible D match to TRBD1 (6 bases). The CDR3 has 13 amino acids. V was clipped by 5 bases and J by 3 bases, with 10 bases between them. Germline V lookup: CDR1 SGHVS, CDR2 FNYEAQ. The CDR3 loop is CASSLHRDTEAFF. The CDR3 DNA is TGTGCCAGCAGCCTCCACAGGGACACTGAAGCTTTCTTT.

The DNA of the CDR3 is TGTGCTAGTGGGACCCGACAGGGATGGGGGTTTAATGAAAAACTGTTTTTT. Translating it yields CASGTRQGWGFNEKLFF. The gene calls are TRBV12-5 and TRBJ1-4, with TRBD1 identical over 7 bases. Trimming at V came to 6 bases and at J to 4 bases, leaving 14 bases not matched to a gene. CDR1 and CDR2 from the germline V gene are LGHNT and FRNRAP. This CDR3 region has 17 residues.

The chain joins TRBV5-4 to TRBJ2-6; D gene uncertain. The CDR3 totals 17 residues. Trimming removed 0 bases from V and 0 bases from J, with 10 bases in between. Germline values: CDR1 SGHNT, CDR2 YYREEE (reference sequence). The CDR3 DNA follows: TGTGCCAGCAGCTTGGTGACGGGTCGCTCTGGGGCCAACGTCCTGACTTTC. Protein sequence: CASSLVTGRSGANVLTF.

This clone was observed a single time. The V call is TRBV2, the J call TRBJ2-7, with TRBD1 identical over 10 bases. With V trimmed by 7 bases and J by 5 bases, 17 bases remained unmatched. The CDR3 spans 17 residues. The germline gives CDR1 SNHLY, CDR2 FYNNEI. The CDR3 loop is CASTGGFFGTGVNEQYF. DNA of the CDR3: TGTGCCAGCACTGGGGGATTTTTCGGGACAGGGGTCAACGAGCAGTACTTC.

V is TRBV4-1 and J is TRBJ1-5; 8 bases match TRBD1. J lost 0 bases, V lost 4 bases, and 8 bases had no gene match. CDR1 and CDR2 (germline): MGHRA, YSYEKL. The CDR3 covers 17 residues. CDR3 sequence reads: CASSPGQGLNSNQPQHF. CDR3 sequence (DNA): TGCGCCAGCAGCCCCGGACAGGGCCTAAATAGCAATCAGCCCCAGCATTTT.

This clone was observed a single time. The chain carries TRBV4-1 and TRBJ2-1, with D perhaps matching TRBD1 (6 bases). The CDR3 spans 16 residues. Per germline, CDR1 MGHRA and CDR2 YSYEKL. Trimming cost V 0 bases and J 0 bases, with 9 bases left between them. CDR3 sequence (DNA): TGCGCCAGCAGCCAAGATCAAGGGGGCTCCTACAATGAGCAGTTCTTC. As protein: CASSQDQGGSYNEQFF.

The J gene is TRBJ2-7, the V gene TRBV5-1, with D possibly being TRBD1 (5 bases). CDR1 and CDR2 (germline): SGHRS, YFSETQ. CDR3 length equals 11 residues. Trimming stripped 3 bases from V and 6 bases from J, with 7 bases between. The CDR3 DNA reads as TGCGCCAGCAGCTCAGGGATCGAGCAGTACTTC. This translates into CASSSGIEQYF.

Remarks on this clone: At the DNA level, this CDR3 is encoded by other sequences in the same sample as well. The chain joins TRBV18 to TRBJ2-2, with 8 nucleotides matching TRBD1. The V gene's germline CDR1 is KGHSH and CDR2 LQKENI. The V segment lost 2 bases and the J segment 2 bases; nucleotides outside the gene matches: 1. The CDR3 runs 15 residues. The CDR3 is CASSPGQGNTGELFF. As DNA, the CDR3 is TGTGCCAGCTCACCAGGACAGGGTAACACCGGGGAGCTGTTTTTT.

The rearrangement uses TRBV5-1 and TRBJ2-1; TRBD2 agrees at 10 bases. The V gene's germline CDR1 is SGHRS and CDR2 YFSETQ. J lost 0 bases, V lost 4 bases, and 4 bases had no gene match. This CDR3 spans 16 amino acids. The CDR3 region has the DNA TGCGCCAGCAGCCCTCTAGCGGGGGCCTCCTACAATGAGCAGTTCTTC. It codes for CASSPLAGASYNEQFF.

This chain links TRBV2 with TRBJ1-5; D unclear. The germline V gene encodes CDR1 SNHLY and CDR2 FYNNEI. CDR3 size: 12 residues. V dropped 7 bases and J dropped 5 bases, with 9 bases sitting between them. CDR3 DNA sequence: TGTGCCAGCAATCTACTTGATCAGCCCCAGCATTTT. The encoded protein is CASNLLDQPQHF.

V is TRBV11-2 and J is TRBJ2-1; 7 positions agree with TRBD2. Unmatched junction bases numbered 10, after V lost 1 base and J lost 4 bases. The germline V gene has CDR1 SGHAT and CDR2 FQNNGV. CDR3 length: 17 amino acids. The CDR3, as DNA: TGTGCCAGCAGCTTAGTAGGAGCGGGGAATCCATACAATGAGCAGTTCTTC. Protein sequence: CASSLVGAGNPYNEQFF.